This TCR beta chain derives from a study of technical replicates of blood from a few donors. This clone was picked up one time. The method was immunoSEQ multiplex PCR; TCRdb's version includes in-frame clones alone and lacks a portion of them. The sample shows about 62,000 clones, 98% of them seen only once. CDR3 size: 10 residues. Trimming removed 7 bases from V and 7 bases from J, with 4 bases in between. The V gene's germline CDR1 is MNHGY and CDR2 SVAAGI. What was sequenced was T cells isolated from PBMCs. V is TRBV6-9 and J is TRBJ2-2; the D is unclear. This clonotype was sampled from a human donor in good health. CDR3 DNA: TGTGCCAGCATCGGCGGGGAGCTGTTTTTT. This codes for CASIGGELFF.